This TCR beta chain is from a study of CD8 T cells in Susac syndrome. Findings and limits, study-wide: Clonal expansion was not seen in any Susac syndrome CD4+ T cell repertoire.

CD8+ and CD4+ T cells from blood underwent TCR beta sequencing. Fulfillment of recently defined diagnostic criteria for definite or probable disease was shown by the patients with Susac syndrome. Reverse transcription of about 0.5 to 1 ug RNA used random hexamers. Amplification of TCR beta CDR3 used immunoSEQ multiplex PCR across 54 Vbeta and 13 Jbeta. MiXCR was run by TCRdb on the immunoSEQ multiplex PCR reads, yielding one entry per CDR3 protein. The profile covers around 190,000 distinct CDR3 sequences, with approximately 94% appearing a single time and approximately 0.11% taken by the ten largest. Details on this clonotype: Antigen: not known.

Trimming took 10 bases from V and 0 from J; bases not matched to a gene: 15. This CDR3 spans 18 amino acids. The sequence derives from a human donor with Susac syndrome. The rearrangement uses TRBV12-3 or TRBV12-4 and TRBJ2-6; the match to TRBD1 covers 7 bases. The material sequenced was CD4+ T cells from PBMCs. The DNA of the CDR3 is TGTGCCAACAGAAGTACGGGACAGCTAGTCTCTGGGGCCAACGTCCTGACTTTC. Amino acid sequence: CANRSTGQLVSGANVLTF.